One and the same sample provided the 10 T cell receptor beta chains below, sequenced in a study of blood T cell repertoires in COVID-19. Method: immunoSEQ multiplex PCR; TCRdb's copy keeps in-frame clones and lacks some. The sample consists of roughly 84,000 clones, about 78% of them appearing once. The specimen was peripheral blood. These receptors originate from a man aged 55 to 70 with COVID-19, enrolled during active disease.

The chain is built from TRBV27 and TRBJ2-2; perhaps TRBD1 as D (6 bases). Germline-derived CDR1 and CDR2 are MNHEY and SMNVEV (reference sequence). This CDR3 spans 13 amino acids. Trimming took off 3 bases at V and 5 bases at J, with 7 bases between the two ends. CDR3 loop: CASSFRGTGELFF. The CDR3 DNA reads TGTGCCAGCAGTTTTAGGGGGACCGGGGAGCTGTTTTTT.

This clone has a handful of counts. The V gene is TRBV2, the J gene TRBJ1-4; TRBD1 matches at 10 bases. CDR1 is SNHLY and CDR2 is FYNNEI in the germline V gene. V shed 6 bases and J 4 bases; nucleotides not matched to a gene: 11. CDR3 length: 17 amino acids. The CDR3 coding sequence is TGTGCCAGCAGAGACTGGACAGGGGGAGAGCATAATGAAAAACTGTTTTTT. It yields the protein CASRDWTGGEHNEKLFF.

This sequence joins TRBV12-5 and TRBJ2-1; 7 nucleotides align to TRBD2. The germline gives CDR1 LGHNT, CDR2 FRNRAP. V trimming: 8 bases; J trimming: 6 bases; junction bases outside the gene matches: 10. CDR3 length: 14 amino acids. The CDR3 DNA follows: TGTGCTAGTCCACCCGGGACTAATAGCAATGAGCAGTTCTTC. Protein product: CASPPGTNSNEQFF.

This clone was seen only a few times. V and J are TRBV16 and TRBJ2-7; 10 bases match TRBD2. Germline values: CDR1 KGHSY, CDR2 FQNENV. Losses at the gene ends were 2 bases for V and 5 bases for J; bases not matched to a gene: 15. The CDR3 runs 18 residues. The CDR3 loop is CASSQQGTSSGRFHEQYF. The DNA for the CDR3 is TGTGCCAGCAGCCAACAAGGGACCTCTAGCGGGAGATTCCACGAGCAGTACTTC. The full variable domain, with the rest looked up from reference TRBV16 and TRBJ2-7, is GEEVAQTPKHLVRGEGQKAKLYCAPIKGHSYVFWYQQVLKNEFKFLISFQNENVFDETGMPKERFSAKCLPNSPCSLEIQATKLEDSAVYFCASSQQGTSSGRFHEQYFGPGTRLTVT.

The chain combines TRBV11-2 with TRBJ2-7; D not certain. The CDR3 is 13 residues long. From germline, CDR1 is SGHAT and CDR2 FQNNGV. V was cut by 1 base and J by 1 base, with 5 bases left in between. The CDR3, as DNA: TGTGCCAGCAGCTTAGTCAGATCCTACGAGCAGTACTTC. Encoded protein: CASSLVRSYEQYF.

The chain links TRBV5-1 to TRBJ1-1; unclear D gene. V was trimmed by 4 bases and J by 4 bases, leaving 14 bases between them. The CDR3 has 14 amino acids. Germline V gene data show CDR1 as SGHRS and CDR2 as YFSETQ. For the CDR3, the DNA is TGCGCCAGCAGCCCGGCGTTCAGGCGCACTGAAGCTTTCTTT. This gives the protein CASSPAFRRTEAFF.

The chain carries TRBV25-1 and TRBJ1-3; TRBD1 aligns across 9 bases. Germline V gives CDR1 MGHDK, CDR2 SYGVNS. This CDR3 is built from 16 residues. Trimming removed 5 bases from V and 0 bases from J; junction bases left unmatched: 5. DNA for the CDR3: TGTGCCAGCAGTTCACAGGGGGCCCTCTCTGGAAACACCATATATTTT. Its protein is CASSSQGALSGNTIYF.

This rearrangement joins TRBV3-1 (or the pseudogene TRBV3-2) to TRBJ2-5, with 11 bases that match TRBD1. CDR1 and CDR2 from the germline V gene are LGHDT and YNNKEL (reference sequence). V lost 1 base, J lost 7 bases, and 8 bases stayed unmatched. The CDR3 totals 16 residues. DNA of the CDR3: TGTGCCAGCAGCCAAGGAGGACAGGGGGCCGAAAGGACCCAGTACTTC. It encodes CASSQGGQGAERTQYF.

The rearrangement joins TRBV16 to TRBJ2-6; D uncertain. V was clipped by 2 bases and J by 3 bases, with 5 bases between them. The germline V gene encodes CDR1 KGHSY and CDR2 FQNENV. The CDR3 loop spans 14 amino acids. As DNA, the CDR3 is TGTGCCAGCAGCCAAAGCATTGGGGCCAACGTCCTGACTTTC. Translating it yields CASSQSIGANVLTF.

This sequence joins TRBV11-1 and TRBJ1-1; unclear D gene. Germline V CDR1 and CDR2: SGHAT, FQDESV (reference sequence). This CDR3 region has 14 residues. V was shortened by 1 base and J by 4 bases, with 10 bases between the two germline ends. As DNA, the CDR3 is TGTGCCAGCAGCTTAGGGGCGGGTCCCACTGAAGCTTTCTTT. Its translation: CASSLGAGPTEAFF.